The source of this T cell receptor (beta chain) is a study of blood T cells in healthy people across ages. Study-level findings and limits: Both higher diversity and more naive CD4+ cells marked long-lived donors when set against aged donors.

In this sample, this clonotype turned up once. Its antigen is currently unknown. Germline lookup yields CDR1 DFQATT and CDR2 SNEGSKA (reference sequence). Deletions cut 6 bases from V and 3 bases from J, with 6 bases between. This CDR3 has 11 residues. A sample-barcoded 5' primer and a J-beta primer mix were used in a second PCR of about 6 to 12 cycles. A 12-random-nucleotide template-switch adaptor tagged each cDNA molecule. TCRdb passed the 5' RACE reads through MiXCR, listing each CDR3 protein once. The repertoire holds 660,000 or so distinct CDR3 sequences, about 54% seen once, with 35% to 40% in the top ten.

The sequence came from a man aged 55 to 70 in good health. The sample was blood. The chain has TRBV20-1 and TRBJ2-1, with D possibly matching TRBD1 (5 bases). Here the CDR3 reads CSAQGYNEQFF. The CDR3 DNA reads as TGCAGTGCCCAGGGCTACAATGAGCAGTTCTTC.